What follows are 18 T cell receptor beta chains derived from one specimen sequenced in a study of CD8 T cells in Susac syndrome. With random hexamers, 0.5 to 1 ug RNA was reverse transcribed. TCRdb itself ran the immunoSEQ multiplex PCR reads through MiXCR, one entry per CDR3 protein. The repertoire holds roughly 200,000 distinct CDR3 sequences, around 93% seen once, with 0.082% in the top ten. Material: CD4+ T cells from PBMCs. The receptors stem from a human donor with multiple sclerosis.

The chain has TRBV9 and TRBJ1-5; TRBD1 might be the D (6 bases). The CDR3 runs 14 residues. The V and J ends lost 4 bases and 5 bases respectively, with 13 bases between them. Per the germline V gene, CDR1 is SGDLS and CDR2 is YYNGEE. The CDR3 reads CASSSTGGHQPQHF. DNA of the CDR3: TGTGCCAGCAGCTCGACAGGAGGCCATCAGCCCCAGCATTTT.

The chain couples TRBV6-1 to TRBJ2-1; TRBD2 agrees at 10 bases. The germline V gene encodes CDR1 MNHNS and CDR2 SASEGT. This CDR3 has 15 residues. Trimming cost V 5 bases and J 7 bases; bases outside gene matches: 8. CDR3: CASSRRSGGGNEQFF. As DNA, the CDR3 is TGTGCCAGCAGTCGTCGGAGCGGGGGGGGTAATGAGCAGTTCTTC.

This clonotype was seen once. This chain links TRBV20-1 with TRBJ1-1, with D unclear. The germline CDR1 and CDR2 sequences are DFQATT and SNEGSKA (reference sequence). The CDR3 loop spans 13 amino acids. V lost 5 bases and J lost 4, with 14 bases in between. CDR3 DNA sequence: TGCAGTGCTTCGGCCGGGCCAACCACTGAAGCTTTCTTT. Amino acids: CSASAGPTTEAFF.

To note about this clonotype: The CDR3 ends on some other residue instead of the conserved phenylalanine or tryptophan, so this is likely a read error. This chain uses TRBV20-1 with TRBJ2-3, with 7 bases aligning to TRBD2. The CDR3 has 14 residues. The germline V gene has CDR1 DFQATT and CDR2 SNEGSKA (reference sequence). The CDR3 reads CRVGQAGNTDTQYL. The CDR3 bases are TGCAGGGTGGGTCAAGCGGGGAACACAGATACGCAGTATTTA.

V and J are TRBV20-1 and TRBJ2-3; 8 bases agree with TRBD1. V trimming: 5 bases; J trimming: 10 bases; junction bases outside the gene matches: 8. CDR1 is DFQATT, CDR2 SNEGSKA, per germline (reference sequence). There are 12 residues in the CDR3. The CDR3 is CSAPRQGPSQYF. The CDR3 DNA is TGCAGTGCTCCCCGACAGGGGCCCTCGCAGTATTTT.

The chain links TRBV3-1 to TRBJ2-7, with D possibly TRBD2 on 6 matching bases. Germline loops: CDR1 LGHDT, CDR2 YNNKEL (reference sequence). V lost 4 bases and J 6 bases, leaving 13 bases between the germline ends. This CDR3 spans 13 amino acids. CDR3 protein: CASSPTGVGEQYV. In DNA form, the CDR3 reads TGTGCCAGCAGCCCCACGGGGGTGGGCGAGCAGTACGTC.

The chain carries TRBV7-2 and TRBJ1-2; D not resolved. CDR3 length equals 13 residues. Germline V gene lookup returns CDR1 SGHTA and CDR2 FQGNSA. V lost 8 bases and J lost 8, with 18 bases in between. CDR3: CASSEQTPGGYTF. The DNA for the CDR3 is TGTGCCAGCTCCGAACAGACCCCGGGGGGCTACACCTTC.

The genes are TRBV9 and TRBJ2-7, with 7 bases aligning to TRBD1. The CDR3 runs 16 residues. Germline V CDR1 and CDR2: SGDLS, YYNGEE. The V segment lost 3 bases and the J segment 0 bases; nucleotides outside the gene matches: 9. This chain's CDR3 is CASSAKGQTTSYEQYF. In DNA form, the CDR3 reads TGTGCCAGCAGCGCAAAGGGACAGACTACCTCCTACGAGCAGTACTTC.

This rearrangement joins TRBV27 to TRBJ2-1; 7 nucleotides line up with TRBD1. Germline V gives CDR1 MNHEY, CDR2 SMNVEV (reference sequence). CDR3 length: 14 residues. The junction had 11 bases not matched to a gene; V was cut back by 11 bases and J by 4 bases. The CDR3 DNA reads as TGTGCCTCCTCACCCCGGGACAGATACAATGAGCAGTTCTTC. This gives the protein CASSPRDRYNEQFF.

Here the CDR3 reads CATSRKGRNQPQHF. The CDR3, as DNA: TGTGCCACCAGCAGGAAGGGGCGCAATCAGCCCCAGCATTTT. The rearrangement joins TRBV15 to TRBJ1-5; tentative D call: TRBD1 (5 bases). This CDR3 spans 14 amino acids. Per germline, CDR1 LNHNV and CDR2 YYDKDF (reference sequence). The V gene lost 3 bases and the J gene lost 2 bases, with 8 bases spanning the gap. The complete variable domain, with remaining parts taken from reference TRBV15 and TRBJ1-5, reads DAMVIQNPRYQVTQFGKPVTLSCSQTLNHNVMYWYQQKSSQAPKLLFHYYDKDFNNEADTPDNFQSRRPNTSFCFLDIRSPGLGDTAMYLCATSRKGRNQPQHFGDGTRLSIL.

This rearrangement joins TRBV7-3 to TRBJ2-3; D uncertain. The CDR3 is 21 residues long. Deletions cut 0 bases from V and 3 bases from J, with 28 bases between. CDR1 is SGHTA and CDR2 is FQGTGA in the germline V gene. CDR3 nucleotides: TGTGCCAGCAGCTTAACGGCGCGGAGTGGCGTAGGCCTGCTTGAAACAGATACGCAGTATTTT. It translates to CASSLTARSGVGLLETDTQYF.

This sequence joins TRBV3-1 and TRBJ2-1; D is perhaps TRBD1 or TRBD2 (5 bases each). Germline loops: CDR1 LGHDT, CDR2 YNNKEL (reference sequence). Trimming took 4 bases from V and 8 from J, leaving 12 bases between them. This CDR3 region has 13 residues. CDR3 coding DNA: TGTGCCAGCAGCCCGGGACCGGAAGATGAGCAGTTCTTC. The encoded protein is CASSPGPEDEQFF.

V is TRBV10-3 and J is TRBJ1-6; D not resolved. The germline V gene encodes CDR1 ENHRY and CDR2 SYGVKD. Trimming took 7 bases from V and 5 from J, leaving 12 bases between them. CDR3 length: 14 residues. The CDR3 protein is CAITLGRNNSPLHF. The CDR3 region has the DNA TGTGCCATCACCCTAGGACGGAATAATTCACCCCTCCACTTT.

This rearrangement joins TRBV6-1 to TRBJ2-1, with 7 bases lining up with TRBD1. The junction had 12 bases not matched to a gene; V was cut back by 4 bases and J by 9 bases. The CDR3 runs to 15 residues. Germline CDR1 MNHNS, CDR2 SASEGT. The DNA for the CDR3 is TGTGCCAGCAGTGGGCAGCTTACAGGGGTAGGTGAGCAGTTCTTC. The encoded protein is CASSGQLTGVGEQFF.

The rearrangement uses TRBV20-1 and TRBJ1-5; 8 nucleotides line up with TRBD1. CDR1 and CDR2 from the germline V gene are DFQATT and SNEGSKA (reference sequence). Unmatched junction bases numbered 6, after V lost 3 bases and J lost 2 bases. The CDR3 spans 15 residues. CDR3 in amino acids: CSARDGTGGNQPQHF. CDR3 coding DNA: TGCAGTGCTAGGGACGGGACAGGCGGCAATCAGCCCCAGCATTTT.

The chain is built from TRBV20-1 and TRBJ2-1; D gene unclear. Germline V gene data show CDR1 as DFQATT and CDR2 as SNEGSKA (reference sequence). The V and J ends lost 5 bases and 1 base respectively, with 9 bases between them. The CDR3 covers 13 residues. CDR3 protein: CSASARSYNEQFF. As DNA, the CDR3 is TGCAGTGCTTCAGCGCGGTCCTACAATGAGCAGTTCTTC.

This chain connects TRBV20-1 to TRBJ2-5; TRBD2 is a possible D gene (7 bases). The CDR3 covers 13 residues. CDR1 and CDR2 (germline): DFQATT, SNEGSKA (reference sequence). V lost 7 bases and J 1 base, leaving 13 bases between the germline ends. The CDR3 DNA follows: TGCAGTGGAACGGGGGGCTCCCAAGAGACCCAGTACTTC. It specifies CSGTGGSQETQYF.

The rearrangement uses TRBV27 and TRBJ2-1; 9 nucleotides match TRBD2. The CDR3 spans 16 residues. CDR1 is MNHEY, CDR2 SMNVEV, per germline (reference sequence). V gave up 3 bases and J gave up 9 bases; unmatched junction bases: 12. Here the CDR3 reads CASSFARLAGKAEQFF. The CDR3, as DNA: TGTGCCAGCAGTTTCGCGCGCCTAGCGGGGAAGGCTGAGCAGTTCTTC.